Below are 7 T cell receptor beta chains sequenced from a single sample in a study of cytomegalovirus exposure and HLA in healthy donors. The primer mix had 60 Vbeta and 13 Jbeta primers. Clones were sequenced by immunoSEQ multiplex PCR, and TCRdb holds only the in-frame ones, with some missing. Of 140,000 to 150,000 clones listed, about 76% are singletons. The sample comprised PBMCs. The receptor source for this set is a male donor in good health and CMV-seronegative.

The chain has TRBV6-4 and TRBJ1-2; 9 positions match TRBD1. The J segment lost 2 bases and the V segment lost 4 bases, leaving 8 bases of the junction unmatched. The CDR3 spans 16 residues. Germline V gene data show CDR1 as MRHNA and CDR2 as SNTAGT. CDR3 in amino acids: CASSAHTGGSNYGYTF. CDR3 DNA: TGTGCCAGCAGTGCCCACACAGGGGGCTCGAACTATGGCTACACCTTC.

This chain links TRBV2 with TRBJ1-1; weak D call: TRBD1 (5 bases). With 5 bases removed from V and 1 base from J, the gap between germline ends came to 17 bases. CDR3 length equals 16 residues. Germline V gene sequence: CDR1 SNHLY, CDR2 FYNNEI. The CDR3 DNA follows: TGTGCCAGCAGTCGCGGGGGATACGGAACGAACACTGAAGCTTTCTTT. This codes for CASSRGGYGTNTEAFF.

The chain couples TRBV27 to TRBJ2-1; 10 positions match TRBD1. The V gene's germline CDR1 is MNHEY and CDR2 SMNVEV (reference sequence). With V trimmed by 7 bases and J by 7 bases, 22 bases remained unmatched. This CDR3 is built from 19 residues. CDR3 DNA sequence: TGTGCCAGCATCCCGCGCCCGCCGGGACAGGGGAAACTAAGGAATGAGCAGTTCTTC. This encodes CASIPRPPGQGKLRNEQFF.

The CDR3 DNA follows: TGTGCCAGCAGTTACTGGGGGCCGAACACCGGGGAGCTGTTTTTT. This codes for CASSYWGPNTGELFF. The J gene is TRBJ2-2, the V gene TRBV6-5; a weak D match, TRBD1 (6 bases). CDR3 size: 15 residues. CDR1 MNHEY and CDR2 SVGAGI come from the germline V gene. The V end was cut by 1 base, the J end by 0 bases, with 6 bases between.

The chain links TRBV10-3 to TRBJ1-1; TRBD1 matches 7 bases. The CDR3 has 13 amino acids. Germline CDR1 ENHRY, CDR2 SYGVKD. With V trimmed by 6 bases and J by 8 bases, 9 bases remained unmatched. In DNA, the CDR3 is TGTGCCATCAGATTGGACAGGCTGTTAGAAGCTTTCTTT. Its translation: CAIRLDRLLEAFF.

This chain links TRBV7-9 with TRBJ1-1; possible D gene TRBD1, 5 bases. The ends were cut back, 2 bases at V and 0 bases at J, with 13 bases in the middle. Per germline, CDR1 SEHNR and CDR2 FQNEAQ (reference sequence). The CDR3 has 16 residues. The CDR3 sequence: CASSLIQGTMNTEAFF. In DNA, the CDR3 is TGTGCCAGCAGCTTAATCCAGGGCACAATGAACACTGAAGCTTTCTTT.

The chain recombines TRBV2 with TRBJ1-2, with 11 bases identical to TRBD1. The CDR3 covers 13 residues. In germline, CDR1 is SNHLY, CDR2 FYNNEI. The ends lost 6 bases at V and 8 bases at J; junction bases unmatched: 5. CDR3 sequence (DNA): TGTGCCAGCAGGGGGGGACAGGGGGAAGGCTACACCTTC. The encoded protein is CASRGGQGEGYTF.